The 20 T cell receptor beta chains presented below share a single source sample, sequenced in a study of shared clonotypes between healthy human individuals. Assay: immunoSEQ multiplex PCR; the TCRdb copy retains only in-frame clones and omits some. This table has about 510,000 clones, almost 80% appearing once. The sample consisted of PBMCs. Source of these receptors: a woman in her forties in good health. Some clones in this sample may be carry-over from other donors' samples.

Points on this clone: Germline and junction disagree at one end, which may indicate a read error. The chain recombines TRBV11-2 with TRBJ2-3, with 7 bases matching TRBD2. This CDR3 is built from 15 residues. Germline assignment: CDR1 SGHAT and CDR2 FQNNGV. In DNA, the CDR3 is TGTGCCAGCAGCTCCCCAAAGCGGGGAGCGCTTAGTGTGCATTTT. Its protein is CASSSPKRGALSVHF.

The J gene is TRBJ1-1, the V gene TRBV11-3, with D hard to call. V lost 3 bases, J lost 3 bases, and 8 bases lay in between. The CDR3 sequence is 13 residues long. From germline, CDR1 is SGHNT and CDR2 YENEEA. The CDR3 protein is CASSLYGYTEAFF. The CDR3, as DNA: TGTGCCAGCAGCTTGTACGGATACACTGAAGCTTTCTTT.

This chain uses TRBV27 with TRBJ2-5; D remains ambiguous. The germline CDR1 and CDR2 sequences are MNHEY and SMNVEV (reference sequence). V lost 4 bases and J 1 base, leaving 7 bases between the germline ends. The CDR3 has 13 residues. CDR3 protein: CASSWASQETQYF. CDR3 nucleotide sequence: TGTGCCAGCAGTTGGGCCAGCCAAGAGACCCAGTACTTC.

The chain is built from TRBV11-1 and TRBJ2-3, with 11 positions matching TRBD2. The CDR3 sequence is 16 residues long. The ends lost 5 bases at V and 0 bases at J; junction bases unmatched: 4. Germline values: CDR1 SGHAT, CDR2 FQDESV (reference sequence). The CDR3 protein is CASSPRLAGSTDTQYF. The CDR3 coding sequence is TGTGCCAGCAGCCCAAGACTAGCGGGGAGCACAGATACGCAGTATTTT.

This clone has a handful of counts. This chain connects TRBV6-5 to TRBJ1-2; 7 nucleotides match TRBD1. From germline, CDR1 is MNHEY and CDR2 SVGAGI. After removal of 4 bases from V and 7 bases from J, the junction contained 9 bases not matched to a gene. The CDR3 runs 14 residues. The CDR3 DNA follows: TGTGCCAGCAGTTCCACACAGGGGTCGGTTGGCTACACCTTC. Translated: CASSSTQGSVGYTF.

CDR3 in amino acids: CASSVGLADSYEQYF. The CDR3 nucleotides read TGTGCCAGTAGTGTGGGACTAGCGGACTCCTACGAGCAGTACTTC. The chain is built from TRBV19 and TRBJ2-7; TRBD2 matches at 11 bases. Losses at the gene ends were 5 bases for V and 0 bases for J; bases not matched to a gene: 3. The CDR3 loop spans 15 amino acids. CDR1 and CDR2 from the germline V gene are LNHDA and SQIVND (reference sequence).

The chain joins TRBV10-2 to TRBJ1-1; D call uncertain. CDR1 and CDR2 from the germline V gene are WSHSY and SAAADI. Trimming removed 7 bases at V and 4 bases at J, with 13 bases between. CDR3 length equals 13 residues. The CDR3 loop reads CASIPPFGTEAFF. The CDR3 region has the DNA TGCGCCAGCATCCCTCCTTTTGGCACTGAAGCTTTCTTT.

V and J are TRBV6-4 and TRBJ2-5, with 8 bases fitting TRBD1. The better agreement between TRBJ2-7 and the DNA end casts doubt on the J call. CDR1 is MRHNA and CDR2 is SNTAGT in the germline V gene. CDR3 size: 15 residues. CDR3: CASSKTGDPNYEQYF. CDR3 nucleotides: TGTGCCAGCAGCAAGACAGGGGACCCAAACTACGAGCAGTACTTC.

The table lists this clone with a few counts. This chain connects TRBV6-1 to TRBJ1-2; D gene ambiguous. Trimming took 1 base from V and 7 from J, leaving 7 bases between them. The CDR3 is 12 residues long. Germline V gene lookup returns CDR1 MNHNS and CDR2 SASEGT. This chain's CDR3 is CASSEGDSGYTF. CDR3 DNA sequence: TGTGCCAGCAGTGAAGGGGATAGTGGCTACACCTTC.

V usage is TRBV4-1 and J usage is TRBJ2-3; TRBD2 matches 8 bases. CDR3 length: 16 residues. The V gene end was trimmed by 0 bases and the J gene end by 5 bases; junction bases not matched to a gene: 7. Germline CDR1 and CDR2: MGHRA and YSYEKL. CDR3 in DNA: TGCGCCAGCAGCCAAGAGGGAGCGGGAGCTATAGATACGCAGTATTTT. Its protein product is CASSQEGAGAIDTQYF.

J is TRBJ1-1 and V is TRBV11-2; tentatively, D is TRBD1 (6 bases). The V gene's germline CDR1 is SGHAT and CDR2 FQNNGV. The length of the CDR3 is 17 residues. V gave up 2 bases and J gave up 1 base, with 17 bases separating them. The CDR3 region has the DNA TGTGCCAGCAGCTTATCATACAACAGGGCATCGAACACTGAAGCTTTCTTT. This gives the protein CASSLSYNRASNTEAFF.

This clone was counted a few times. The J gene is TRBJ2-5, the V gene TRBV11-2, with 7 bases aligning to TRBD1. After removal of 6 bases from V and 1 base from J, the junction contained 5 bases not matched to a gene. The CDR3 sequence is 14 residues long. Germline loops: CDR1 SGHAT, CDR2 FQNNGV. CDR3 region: CASRPDRVQETQYF. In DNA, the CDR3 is TGTGCCAGCAGACCTGACAGGGTCCAAGAGACCCAGTACTTC.

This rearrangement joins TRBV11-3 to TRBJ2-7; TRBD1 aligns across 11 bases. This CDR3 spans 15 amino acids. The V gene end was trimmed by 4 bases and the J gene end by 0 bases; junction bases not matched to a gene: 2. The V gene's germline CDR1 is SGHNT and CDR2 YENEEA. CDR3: CASSSGQGVSYEQYF. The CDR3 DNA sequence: TGTGCCAGCAGCTCGGGACAGGGGGTCTCCTACGAGCAGTACTTC.

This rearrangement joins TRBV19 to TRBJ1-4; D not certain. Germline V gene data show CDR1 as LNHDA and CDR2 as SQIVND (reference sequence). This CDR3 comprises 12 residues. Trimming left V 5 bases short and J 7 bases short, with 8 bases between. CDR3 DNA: TGTGCCAGTAGTTTGCAACGTGAAAAACTGTTTTTT. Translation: CASSLQREKLFF.

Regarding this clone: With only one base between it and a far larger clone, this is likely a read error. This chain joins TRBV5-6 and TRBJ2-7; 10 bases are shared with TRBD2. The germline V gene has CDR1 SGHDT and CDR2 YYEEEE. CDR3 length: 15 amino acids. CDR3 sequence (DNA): TGTGCCAGCAGCTTGGCCCCCGGGACTAGCGTACCCTGGCCCTTC. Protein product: CASSLAPGTSVPWPF.

Written as DNA, the CDR3 is TGTGCCAGCAGCCCAATAGGGGGGTGGTACAATGAGCAGTTCTTC. It is translated as CASSPIGGWYNEQFF. The V and J genes are TRBV7-2 and TRBJ2-1, with D possibly being TRBD1 or TRBD2 (6 bases each). Germline V CDR1 and CDR2: SGHTA, FQGNSA. The CDR3 totals 15 residues. V shed 5 bases and J shed 4 bases, with 15 bases lying between them.

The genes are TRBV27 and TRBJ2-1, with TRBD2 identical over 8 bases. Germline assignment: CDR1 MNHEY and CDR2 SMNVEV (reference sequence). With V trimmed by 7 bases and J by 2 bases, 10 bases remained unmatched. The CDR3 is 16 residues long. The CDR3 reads CASTSYAGGAYNEQFF. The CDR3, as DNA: TGTGCCAGCACTTCTTATGCGGGGGGTGCCTACAATGAGCAGTTCTTC.

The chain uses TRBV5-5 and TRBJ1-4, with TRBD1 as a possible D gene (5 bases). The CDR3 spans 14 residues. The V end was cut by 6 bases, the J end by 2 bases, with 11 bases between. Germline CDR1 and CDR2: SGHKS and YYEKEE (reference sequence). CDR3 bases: TGTGCCAGCACTCGAGGGGAGACTAATGAAAAACTGTTTTTT. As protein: CASTRGETNEKLFF.

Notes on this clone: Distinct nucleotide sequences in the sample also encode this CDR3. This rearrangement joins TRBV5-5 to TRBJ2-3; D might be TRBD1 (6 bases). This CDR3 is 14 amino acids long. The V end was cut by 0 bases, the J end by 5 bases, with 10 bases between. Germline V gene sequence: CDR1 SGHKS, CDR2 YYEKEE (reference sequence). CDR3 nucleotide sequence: TGTGCCAGCAGCTTGGTTCTCAGGGGAGATACGCAGTATTTT. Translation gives CASSLVLRGDTQYF.

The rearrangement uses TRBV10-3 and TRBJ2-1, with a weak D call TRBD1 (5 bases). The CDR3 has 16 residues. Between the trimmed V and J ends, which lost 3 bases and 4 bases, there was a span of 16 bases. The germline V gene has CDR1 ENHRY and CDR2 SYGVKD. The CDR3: CAISDGAINAYNEQFF. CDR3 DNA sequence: TGTGCCATCAGTGATGGGGCCATTAATGCTTACAATGAGCAGTTCTTC.